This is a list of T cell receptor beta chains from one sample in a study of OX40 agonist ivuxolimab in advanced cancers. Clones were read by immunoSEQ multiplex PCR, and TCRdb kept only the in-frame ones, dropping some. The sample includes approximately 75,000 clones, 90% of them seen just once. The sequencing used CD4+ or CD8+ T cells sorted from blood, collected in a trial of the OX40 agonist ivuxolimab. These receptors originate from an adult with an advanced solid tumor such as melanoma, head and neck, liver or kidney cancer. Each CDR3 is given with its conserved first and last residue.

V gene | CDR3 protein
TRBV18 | CASSTGQKILNYGYTF
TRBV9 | CASSVTTGVAMNTEAFF
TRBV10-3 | CAISKDGNFGYTF
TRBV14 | CASSQGTGYGYTF
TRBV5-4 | CASSLRAGGYEQYF
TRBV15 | CATSRDLAGGIDTQYF
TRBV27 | CASGRGTGGYEQYF
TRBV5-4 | CASSLDRGSEAFF
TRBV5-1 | CASSSTAGGGAEQFF
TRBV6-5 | CASSYVRMNTEAFF
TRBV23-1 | CASSQAGAPRRETQYF
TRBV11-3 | CASSLGATEYEQYF
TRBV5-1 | CASSLVWGTNTGELFF
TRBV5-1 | CASSYNSAQETQYF
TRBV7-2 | CASSLRAGNTDTQYF
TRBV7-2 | CASSSPPGQGSVSPLHF
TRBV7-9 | CASSPYGPGRSGEQYF
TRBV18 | CASSPGRPTDYEQYF
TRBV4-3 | CASSAGANPGTNEKLFF
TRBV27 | CASSLNGRGYEQYF
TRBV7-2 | CASTRDTGGPYGYTF
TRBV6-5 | CASSYSRETQYF
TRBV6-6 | CASSSEGGNYEQYF
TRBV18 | CASSPVYGDRGTEQYF
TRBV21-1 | CASSKFRIRGLSNQPQHF
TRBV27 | CASSPYAGDLQGKQAFF
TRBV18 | CASSPGLAGTGELFF
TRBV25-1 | CASSESRYGYTF
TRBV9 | CASSVDRTSTDTQYF
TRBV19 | CASNRQGSSYEQYF
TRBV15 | CATSRVRADGGEQYF
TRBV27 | CASGLAGGYNYEQYF
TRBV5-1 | CASSWAGTGIDEQFF
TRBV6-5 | CASSYFAGGPGEQFF
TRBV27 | CASSFRSEKLFF
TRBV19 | CASSIGYEQYF
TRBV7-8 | CASSLGSSSTDTQYF
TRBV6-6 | CASRGTTIEQYF
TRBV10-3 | CAISGGGAGELFF
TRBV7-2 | CASSLAGQGAVEAFF
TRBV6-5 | CASRRLVIYNEQFF
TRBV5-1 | CASSLDGANNSPLHF
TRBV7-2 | CASSLGYGADGYTF
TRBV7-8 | CASSLPRTGTTNEKLFF
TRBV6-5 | CATSSRSYNEQFF
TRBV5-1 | CASSQGQSGWDTQYF
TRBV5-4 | CASIPGQGGNTEAFF
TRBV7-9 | CASSRFSQTGLSGNEQFF
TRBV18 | CASSPRDRAGYGYTF